The rows below give T cell receptor beta chains drawn from one sample of a study of graft-versus-host responses after intestinal transplantation. Produced via immunoSEQ multiplex PCR; TCRdb's table is partial and in-frame only. The sample has about 48,000 clones, nearly 95% seen once; the top ten hold about 2.6%. Antigens for these TCRs are unknown. Sequenced material: unstimulated CD4+ T cells sorted from spleen or lymph node cells, taken before transplant. These receptor sequences come from a human donor who was the organ donor for an intestinal transplant. CDR3s include the opening cysteine and the closing phenylalanine or tryptophan. Fields, in order: clone size, V gene, D gene, J gene, CDR3 protein, CDR3 DNA. A D gene is named only where the DNA matches it firmly. Some rows have no size entry. The others give once, few or many, or a class for an expanded clone.

.	TRBV10-3	TRBD2	TRBJ2-3	CAISTGTSPDTQYF	TGTGCCATCAGTACCGGGACTAGTCCAGATACGCAGTATTTT
.	TRBV30	.	TRBJ2-7	CAWRGVKTYEQYF	TGTGCCTGGAGGGGCGTCAAAACCTACGAGCAGTACTTC
.	TRBV25-1	TRBD2	TRBJ2-1	CASSGLAGYNEQFF	TGTGCCAGCAGTGGACTAGCGGGCTACAATGAGCAGTTCTTC
.	TRBV20-1	.	TRBJ2-5	CSASTTETQYF	TGCAGTGCTTCCACGACAGAGACCCAGTACTTC
.	TRBV25-1	.	TRBJ1-6	CASSVTGGNSPLHF	TGTGCCAGCAGCGTGACAGGTGGTAATTCACCCCTCCACTTT
.	TRBV7-3	.	TRBJ1-5	CASSLAAGLHQPQHF	TGTGCCAGCAGCTTAGCGGCAGGGCTTCATCAGCCCCAGCATTTT
once	TRBV7-6	.	TRBJ1-4	CASSPRSAAEKLFF	TGTGCCAGCAGCCCCCGGTCAGCGGCGGAAAAACTGTTTTTT
once	TRBV7-9	TRBD1	TRBJ1-2	CASSYRQGRNYGYTF	TGTGCCAGCAGCTACCGACAGGGGAGGAACTATGGCTACACCTTC
.	TRBV29-1	TRBD2	TRBJ2-7	CSVEGGGSSSYEQYF	TGCAGCGTTGAAGGCGGCGGGAGTAGTTCCTACGAGCAGTACTTC
.	TRBV5-6	.	TRBJ1-2	CASSFSTVYGYTF	TGTGCCAGCAGCTTCTCGACGGTATATGGCTACACCTTC
.	TRBV5-1	.	TRBJ2-2	CASSYDPGLSGELFF	TGCGCCAGCAGCTACGACCCTGGCTTGTCCGGGGAGCTGTTTTTT
.	TRBV5-4	.	TRBJ2-7	CASSLAPGSSYEQYF	TGTGCCAGCAGCTTGGCACCGGGATCTTCCTACGAGCAGTACTTC
.	TRBV7-2	TRBD2	TRBJ2-7	CASSSRRASGSYEQYF	TGTGCCAGCAGCTCCCGACGGGCTAGCGGATCCTACGAGCAGTACTTC
.	TRBV7-2	.	TRBJ2-5	CASSKDSQETQYF	TGTGCCAGCAGCAAGGACAGTCAAGAGACCCAGTACTTC
.	TRBV28	.	TRBJ1-2	CASSLIRQGRDGYTF	TGTGCCAGCAGTTTAATTAGGCAGGGTAGGGATGGCTACACCTTC
few	TRBV4-3	.	TRBJ1-3	CASSQDRRAAGNTIYF	TGCGCCAGCAGCCAAGATCGCAGGGCGGCTGGAAACACCATATATTTT
.	TRBV10-3	TRBD2	TRBJ2-5	CAISDPGTSGRWETQYF	TGTGCCATCAGTGATCCCGGGACTAGCGGGAGGTGGGAGACCCAGTACTTC
.	TRBV7-9	.	TRBJ2-3	CASSLGDISTDTQYF	TGTGCCAGCAGCTTAGGGGACATCTCCACAGATACGCAGTATTTT
.	TRBV5-1	TRBD1	TRBJ2-1	CASRKEPGQGVLNEQFF	TGCGCCAGCAGGAAGGAACCGGGACAGGGAGTCCTCAATGAGCAGTTCTTC
.	TRBV5-6	.	TRBJ2-7	CASSLEGEQYF	TGTGCCAGCAGCTTGGAGGGCGAGCAGTACTTC
.	TRBV5-5	.	TRBJ2-2	CASSLVREVGAGELFF	TGTGCCAGCAGCTTGGTCAGGGAAGTTGGGGCCGGGGAGCTGTTTTTT
.	TRBV18	.	TRBJ1-1	CASSQGGSDTEAFF	TGTGCCAGCTCCCAAGGCGGCTCCGACACTGAAGCTTTCTTT
.	TRBV4-3	TRBD2	TRBJ2-7	CASSQDPSTSGRSYEQYF	TGCGCCAGCAGCCAAGATCCCTCGACTAGCGGGAGATCCTACGAGCAGTACTTC
.	TRBV28	.	TRBJ2-7	CASSFLARGTYEQYF	TGTGCCAGCAGTTTTCTGGCGAGAGGAACCTACGAGCAGTACTTC
.	TRBV19	TRBD1	TRBJ2-7	CASARQGGNYEQYF	TGTGCCAGTGCTAGACAGGGGGGAAACTACGAGCAGTACTTC
once	TRBV11-2	TRBD2	TRBJ2-1	CASSLDGLAYNEQLF	TGTGCCAGCAGCTTAGACGGACTAGCCTACAATGAGCAGCTCTTC
once	TRBV5-1	TRBD2	TRBJ2-5	CASTPAGGLALKETQYF	TGCGCCAGCACTCCAGCGGGTGGACTAGCGCTTAAAGAGACCCAGTACTTC
.	TRBV19	.	TRBJ2-5	CASSIEAGDGKTQYF	TGTGCCAGTAGTATAGAGGCAGGGGATGGGAAGACCCAGTACTTC
.	TRBV28	.	TRBJ2-7	CASRVGSYEQYF	TGTGCCAGCAGAGTGGGCAGTTACGAGCAGTACTTC
.	TRBV7-8	.	TRBJ2-1	CASVRVSSYNEQFF	TGTGCCAGCGTTCGGGTGAGCTCCTACAATGAGCAGTTCTTC
.	TRBV7-2	.	TRBJ1-3	CASSLNSGNTIYF	TGTGCCAGCAGCTTAAACTCTGGAAACACCATATATTTT
.	TRBV6-1	.	TRBJ2-7	CASRGPGPSYEQYF	TGTGCCAGCAGGGGGCCGGGACCCAGCTACGAGCAGTACTTC
.	TRBV6-1	TRBD2	TRBJ2-3	CASSLLAGVADTQYF	TGTGCCAGCAGTCTACTAGCGGGAGTGGCAGATACGCAGTATTTT
.	TRBV6-4	.	TRBJ1-1	CASSDGANTEAFF	TGTGCCAGCAGTGATGGGGCTAACACTGAAGCTTTCTTT
.	TRBV4-3	.	TRBJ2-3	CASSQDPSTDTQYF	TGCGCCAGCAGCCAAGATCCGAGCACAGATACGCAGTATTTT
.	TRBV29-1	.	TRBJ1-4	CSARGLNEKLFF	TGCAGCGCCCGGGGGCTCAATGAAAAACTGTTTTTT
.	TRBV11-3	.	TRBJ2-7	CASSSGTLYEQYF	TGTGCCAGCAGCTCCGGGACTCTTTACGAGCAGTACTTC
once	TRBV4-3	.	TRBJ2-5	CASSQEGVQEETQYF	TGCGCCAGCAGCCAAGAAGGGGTCCAGGAAGAGACCCAGTACTTC
.	TRBV4-2	.	TRBJ2-1	CASSQEELAIPPSYNEQFF	TGTGCCAGCAGCCAAGAAGAACTAGCCATACCCCCATCCTACAATGAGCAGTTCTTC
.	TRBV6-5	.	TRBJ2-7	CASSSPGTYEQYF	TGTGCCAGCAGTTCCCCGGGCACCTACGAGCAGTACTTC
.	TRBV27	.	TRBJ1-1	CASSPRQPSEAFF	TGTGCCAGCAGTCCCAGACAGCCTTCTGAAGCTTTCTTT
.	TRBV5-6	.	TRBJ2-1	CASSLDPPNEQFF	TGTGCCAGCAGCTTGGACCCCCCCAATGAGCAGTTCTTC
.	TRBV28	.	TRBJ2-5	CASSLWGQETQYF	TGTGCCAGCAGTTTATGGGGACAAGAGACCCAGTACTTC
.	TRBV30	.	TRBJ2-7	CAWSKGVISYEQYF	TGTGCCTGGAGTAAGGGGGTAATATCCTACGAGCAGTACTTC
.	TRBV6-6	.	TRBJ1-1	CASSYVRRAEAFF	TGTGCCAGCAGTTACGTCCGCAGGGCTGAAGCTTTCTTT
.	TRBV7-8	TRBD2	TRBJ2-1	CASSYTSASYNEQFF	TGTGCCAGCAGTTACACTAGCGCTTCCTACAATGAGCAGTTCTTC
.	TRBV18	.	TRBJ1-4	CASSPAGSTEKLFF	TGTGCCAGCTCACCTGCGGGAAGTACCGAAAAACTGTTTTTT
.	TRBV30	TRBD1	TRBJ1-5	CAWSEGTADQPQHF	TGTGCCTGGAGCGAAGGGACAGCGGATCAGCCCCAGCATTTT
.	TRBV5-1	TRBD1	TRBJ1-2	CASSLAGGYGYTF	TGCGCCAGCAGCTTGGCAGGGGGCTATGGCTACACCTTC
.	TRBV29-1	.	TRBJ2-5	CSVDASGVTQYF	TGCAGCGTGGATGCCTCAGGGGTGACCCAGTACTTC
few	TRBV5-5	TRBD1	TRBJ2-3	CASSLGGQPTDTQYF	TGTGCCAGCAGCTTGGGGGGACAGCCCACAGATACGCAGTATTTT
.	TRBV30	.	TRBJ1-2	CAWSARQTPNYGYTF	TGTGCCTGGAGTGCTCGACAGACGCCCAACTATGGCTACACCTTC
.	TRBV27	TRBD1	TRBJ2-2	CASSRAFGTGASNTGELFF	TGTGCCAGCAGTCGGGCTTTCGGGACAGGGGCCTCGAACACCGGGGAGCTGTTTTTT
.	TRBV11-3	TRBD2	TRBJ2-1	CASSLDGLAGGNEQFF	TGTGCCAGCAGCTTAGATGGACTAGCGGGAGGAAATGAGCAGTTCTTC
.	TRBV6-9	.	TRBJ2-7	CASSYRHLSYEQYF	TGTGCCAGCAGTTACAGACACCTCTCCTACGAGCAGTACTTC
.	TRBV6-1	.	TRBJ2-7	CASSEAGIYSF	TGTGCCAGCAGTGAAGCGGGCATTTATAGCTTC
.	TRBV27	TRBD2	TRBJ2-7	CASSLLAGINEQYF	TGTGCCAGCAGTCTATTAGCGGGAATCAACGAGCAGTACTTC